Below are 8 T cell receptor beta chains sequenced from a single sample in a study of CD8 T cells in ankylosing spondylitis. Regarding the study as a whole: Ankylosing spondylitis blood seemed to carry a telltale TCR beta motif made of under ten highly homologous variants.

TCRdb reprocessed the 5' RACE reads via MiXCR and lists one record per CDR3 protein. The sample lists about 750,000 distinct CDR3 sequences, roughly 19% occurring once. No antigens are known for them. Sequenced sample: blood, either unsorted or a sorted T cell fraction (not recorded which). The receptor source for this set is a male donor with ankylosing spondylitis.

The V gene is TRBV20-1, the J gene TRBJ1-2; TRBD1 is a possible D gene (5 bases). Germline V gene data show CDR1 as DFQATT and CDR2 as SNEGSKA (reference sequence). V gave up 0 bases and J gave up 8 bases, with 16 bases separating them. This CDR3 is built from 14 residues. CDR3 in DNA: TGCAGTGCTAGAGACGACCGGGGGAGTGCGGGCTACACCTTC. Translation gives CSARDDRGSAGYTF.

This clonotype has more than one count but fewer than ten. The J gene is TRBJ1-2, the V gene TRBV7-6; D uncertain. CDR3 length: 13 amino acids. Between the trimmed V and J ends, which lost 5 bases and 2 bases, there was a span of 9 bases. Germline CDR1 SGHVS, CDR2 FNYEAQ. The CDR3 loop is CASSTHENYGYTF. The CDR3 DNA follows: TGTGCCAGCAGCACCCATGAAAACTATGGCTACACCTTC.

This chain links TRBV7-9 with TRBJ1-1; 8 nucleotides align to TRBD1. Germline CDR1 SEHNR, CDR2 FQNEAQ (reference sequence). J lost 4 bases, V lost 5 bases, and 12 bases had no gene match. The CDR3 runs 16 residues. In DNA form, the CDR3 reads TGTGCCAGCAGCCAGTGGACAGGGTCCGGGGGCACTGAAGCTTTCTTT. Its translation is CASSQWTGSGGTEAFF.

This sequence joins TRBV20-1 and TRBJ2-1; D is ambiguous. There are 15 residues in the CDR3. The germline CDR1 and CDR2 sequences are DFQATT and SNEGSKA (reference sequence). With 3 bases removed from V and 5 bases from J, the gap between germline ends came to 17 bases. CDR3 bases: TGCAGTGCTAGCGGGCAGCTGCTTCAGCACAATGAGCAGTTCTTC. Encoded protein: CSASGQLLQHNEQFF.

This clonotype turned up a few times. V gene TRBV28 combines with J gene TRBJ1-1; D may be TRBD1 (5 bases). The CDR3 is 13 amino acids. V was pared by 5 bases and J by 3 bases, with 10 bases between. Germline values: CDR1 MDHEN, CDR2 SYDVKM. The DNA of the CDR3 is TGTGCCAGCAGTCCCCGACAGTACACTGAAGCTTTCTTT. This codes for CASSPRQYTEAFF.

This clonotype turned up a few times. The genes are TRBV2 and TRBJ2-7; the match to TRBD1 covers 8 bases. V lost 8 bases to trimming and J lost 0 bases; unmatched junction nucleotides: 3. The CDR3 is 13 residues long. Per the germline V gene, CDR1 is SNHLY and CDR2 is FYNNEI. In DNA form, the CDR3 reads TGTGCCAGCGATACAGGGGGCTCCTACGAGCAGTACTTC. As protein: CASDTGGSYEQYF.

In this sample, this clonotype turned up a few times. This chain links TRBV12-3 or TRBV12-4 with TRBJ2-1; 7 nucleotides align to TRBD1. The V segment lost 1 base and the J segment 8 bases; nucleotides outside the gene matches: 8. This CDR3 is 15 amino acids long. The CDR3 loop reads CASSLVGGAFDEQFF. In DNA, the CDR3 is TGTGCCAGCAGTTTAGTAGGGGGCGCATTCGATGAGCAGTTCTTC.

The chain has TRBV7-6 and TRBJ2-1; the match to TRBD2 covers 7 bases. The germline V gene has CDR1 SGHVS and CDR2 FNYEAQ. This CDR3 comprises 17 residues. The junction had 9 bases not matched to a gene; V was cut back by 1 base and J by 3 bases. The CDR3 DNA is TGTGCCAGCAGCTTAGGGTGGCGGGAGTGGGGCTACAATGAGCAGTTCTTC. Its translation is CASSLGWREWGYNEQFF.